This entry lists 13 T cell receptor beta chains sequenced from one sample in a study of blood T cell repertoires in COVID-19. Assay used: immunoSEQ multiplex PCR; TCRdb lists only in-frame clones, some missing. The data contain more than 60,000 clones, 70% to 90% of them singletons. The sequenced sample was peripheral blood. All receptors come from a woman aged 80 or over with active or convalescent COVID-19.

This clone was seen only a few times. The V call is TRBV28, the J call TRBJ1-4; a weak D match, TRBD1 (6 bases). This CDR3 contains 14 residues. CDR1 and CDR2 (germline): MDHEN, SYDVKM. Trimming stripped 6 bases from V and 2 bases from J, with 10 bases between. The CDR3 DNA is TGTGCCAGCAGCCAAACAGGGACTAATGAAAAACTGTTTTTT. Encoded protein: CASSQTGTNEKLFF.

The J gene is TRBJ2-3, the V gene TRBV7-2, with 12 bases matching TRBD2. The CDR3 extends over 16 amino acids. V was clipped by 3 bases and J by 5 bases; unmatched bases: 6. The germline CDR1 and CDR2 sequences are SGHTA and FQGNSA. CDR3 sequence (DNA): TGTGCCAGCAGCTTCCTAGCGGGGGGGCCAAGAGATACGCAGTATTTT. It encodes CASSFLAGGPRDTQYF.

The chain has TRBV20-1 and TRBJ1-2, with a weak D call TRBD1 (6 bases). Germline assignment: CDR1 DFQATT and CDR2 SNEGSKA (reference sequence). The CDR3 has 11 residues. V shed 6 bases and J shed 7 bases, with 12 bases lying between them. The CDR3 loop is CSADLGGGYTF. The CDR3 DNA reads as TGCAGTGCGGACCTAGGGGGTGGCTACACCTTC.

This rearrangement joins TRBV7-3 to TRBJ2-3; D might be TRBD1 (6 bases). V lost 5 bases, J lost 3 bases, and 15 bases lay in between. Per the germline V gene, CDR1 is SGHTA and CDR2 is FQGTGA. The CDR3 is made up of 15 amino acids. CDR3 amino acids: CASSRTQGSTDTQYF. CDR3 DNA: TGTGCCAGCAGCCGAACGCAGGGGTCGACAGATACGCAGTATTTT.

This clone was seen once. The J gene is TRBJ2-7, the V gene TRBV30, with 8 nucleotides matching TRBD1. V was clipped by 0 bases and J by 4 bases; unmatched bases: 2. This CDR3 contains 13 residues. Looked up from germline, CDR1 is GTSNPN and CDR2 is SVGIG (reference sequence). This CDR3 reads CAWSVTGGYEQYF. As DNA, the CDR3 is TGTGCCTGGAGTGTAACAGGGGGATACGAGCAGTACTTC.

The chain is built from TRBV12-3 or TRBV12-4 and TRBJ2-7; D perhaps matches TRBD1 (6 bases). V lost 7 bases and J 6 bases, leaving 16 bases between the germline ends. CDR3 length equals 13 residues. CDR3 region: CASNLGGKGEQYF. The CDR3 region has the DNA TGTGCCAGCAATCTAGGGGGAAAGGGCGAGCAGTACTTC.

The rearrangement joins TRBV5-1 to TRBJ2-6, with D possibly matching TRBD1 (5 bases). Germline V lookup: CDR1 SGHRS, CDR2 YFSETQ. V was cut by 2 bases and J by 0 bases, with 24 bases left in between. The CDR3 contains 21 residues. The CDR3 DNA sequence: TGCGCCAGCAGCTTCACCTTTGGTCAGGGTCACTTTCCCTCTGGGGCCAACGTCCTGACTTTC. It is translated as CASSFTFGQGHFPSGANVLTF.

The chain combines TRBV4-1 with TRBJ2-7; TRBD1 is a possible D gene (6 bases). CDR1 and CDR2 (germline): MGHRA, YSYEKL. Trimming pared 5 bases from V and 2 bases from J, leaving 16 bases between. This CDR3 region has 15 residues. CDR3 protein: CASSYQDAGAYEQYF. In nucleotides, the CDR3 is TGCGCCAGCAGCTACCAAGACGCAGGGGCCTACGAGCAGTACTTC.

The genes are TRBV29-1 and TRBJ2-5; D uncertain. Trimming removed 5 bases at V and 3 bases at J, with 7 bases between. CDR1 is SQVTM and CDR2 is ANQGSEA in the germline V gene. The CDR3 contains 11 residues. The CDR3 here is CSVLAEETQYF. For the CDR3, the DNA is TGCAGCGTTTTGGCAGAAGAGACCCAGTACTTC.

The chain uses TRBV24-1 and TRBJ2-2; D possibly corresponds to TRBD1 (6 bases). CDR3 length: 17 amino acids. Germline loops: CDR1 KGHDR, CDR2 SFDVKD. Trimming left V 0 bases short and J 2 bases short, with 12 bases between. In nucleotides, the CDR3 is TGTGCCACCAGTGATTTGCTGGGACAACCTAACACCGGGGAGCTGTTTTTT. This codes for CATSDLLGQPNTGELFF.

The J gene is TRBJ1-6, the V gene TRBV10-1; 7 bases are a match to TRBD1. Germline CDR1 WNHNN, CDR2 SYGVQD (reference sequence). The CDR3 is made up of 16 amino acids. Unmatched junction bases numbered 5, after V lost 3 bases and J lost 3 bases. CDR3 nucleotide sequence: TGCGCCAGCAGTGATATCGGACAGGACTATAATTCACCCCTCCACTTT. Protein: CASSDIGQDYNSPLHF.

The chain is built from TRBV28 and TRBJ2-2; D ambiguous. The CDR3 is made up of 15 amino acids. The ends were cut back, 5 bases at V and 4 bases at J, with 14 bases in the middle. CDR1 and CDR2 from the germline V gene are MDHEN and SYDVKM. Here the CDR3 reads CASSRSLLFTGELFF. The CDR3 nucleotides read TGTGCCAGCAGTCGATCCTTACTTTTCACCGGGGAGCTGTTTTTT.

The chain employs TRBV7-9 and TRBJ1-1; D gene ambiguous. V was shortened by 2 bases and J by 4 bases, with 11 bases between the two germline ends. Germline V gene data show CDR1 as SEHNR and CDR2 as FQNEAQ (reference sequence). The CDR3 extends over 14 amino acids. The CDR3 region is CASSLSSGSTEAFF. CDR3 DNA sequence: TGTGCCAGCAGCTTATCTTCAGGTAGCACTGAAGCTTTCTTT.